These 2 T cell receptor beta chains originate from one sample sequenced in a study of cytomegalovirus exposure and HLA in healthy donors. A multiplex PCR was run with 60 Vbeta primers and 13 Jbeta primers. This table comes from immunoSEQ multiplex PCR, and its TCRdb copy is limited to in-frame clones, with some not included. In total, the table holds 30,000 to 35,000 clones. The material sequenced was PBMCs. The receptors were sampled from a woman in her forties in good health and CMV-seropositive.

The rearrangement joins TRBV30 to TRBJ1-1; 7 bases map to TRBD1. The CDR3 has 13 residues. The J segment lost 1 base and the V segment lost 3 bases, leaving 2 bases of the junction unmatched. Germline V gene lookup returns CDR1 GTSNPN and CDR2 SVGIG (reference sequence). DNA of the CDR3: TGTGCCTGGAGGGGGACAGCGAACACTGAAGCTTTCTTT. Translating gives CAWRGTANTEAFF.

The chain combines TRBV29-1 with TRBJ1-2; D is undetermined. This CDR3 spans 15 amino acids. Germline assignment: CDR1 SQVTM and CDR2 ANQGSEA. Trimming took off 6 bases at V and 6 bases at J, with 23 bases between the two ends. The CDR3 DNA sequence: TGCAGCGTAGAACTCCGCCAGGCCCCATCGAATGGCTACACCTTC. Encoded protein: CSVELRQAPSNGYTF.